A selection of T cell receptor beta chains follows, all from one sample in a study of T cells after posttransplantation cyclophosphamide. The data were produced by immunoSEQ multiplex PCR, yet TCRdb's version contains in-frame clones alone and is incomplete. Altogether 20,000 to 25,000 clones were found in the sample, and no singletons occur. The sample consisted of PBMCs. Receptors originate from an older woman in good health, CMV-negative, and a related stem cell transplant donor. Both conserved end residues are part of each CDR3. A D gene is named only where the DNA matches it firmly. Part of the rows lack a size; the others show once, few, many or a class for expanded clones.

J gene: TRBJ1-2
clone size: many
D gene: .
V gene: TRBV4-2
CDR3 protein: CASSQVQGIYGYTF
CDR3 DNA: TGTGCCAGCAGCCAAGTCCAGGGCATCTATGGCTACACCTTC

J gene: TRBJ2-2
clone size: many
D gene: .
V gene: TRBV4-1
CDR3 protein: CASSQDLGGTNTGELFF
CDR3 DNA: TGCGCCAGCAGCCAAGATCTCGGGGGTACCAACACCGGGGAGCTGTTTTTT

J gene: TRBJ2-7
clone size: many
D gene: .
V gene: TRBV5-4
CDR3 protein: CASSSRDLSSYEQYF
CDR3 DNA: TGTGCCAGCAGCTCCCGGGACTTAAGCTCCTACGAGCAGTACTTC

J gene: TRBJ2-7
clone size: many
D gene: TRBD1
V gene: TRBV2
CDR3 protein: CASGTGGHEQYF
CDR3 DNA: TGTGCCAGTGGGACAGGGGGTCACGAGCAGTACTTC

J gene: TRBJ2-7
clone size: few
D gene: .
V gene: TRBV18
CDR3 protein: CASSESTPGSYEQYF
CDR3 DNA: TGTGCCAGCTCCGAGTCGACTCCTGGATCCTACGAGCAGTACTTC

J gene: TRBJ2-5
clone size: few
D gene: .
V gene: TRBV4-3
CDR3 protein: CASSQGRGRGETQYF
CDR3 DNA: TGCGCCAGCAGCCAAGGGCGAGGGCGTGGGGAGACCCAGTACTTC

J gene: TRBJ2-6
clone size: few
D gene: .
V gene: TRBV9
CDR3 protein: CASSVTGGAGANVLTF
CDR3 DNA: TGTGCCAGCAGCGTAACCGGAGGTGCTGGGGCCAACGTCCTGACTTTC

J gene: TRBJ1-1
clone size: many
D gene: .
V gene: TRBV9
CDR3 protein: CASSVEPGNTEAFF
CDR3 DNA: TGTGCCAGCAGCGTAGAACCAGGGAACACTGAAGCTTTCTTT

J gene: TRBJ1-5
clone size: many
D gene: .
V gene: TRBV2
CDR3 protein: CASSAGINQPQHF
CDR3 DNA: TGTGCCAGCAGTGCTGGCATCAATCAGCCCCAGCATTTT

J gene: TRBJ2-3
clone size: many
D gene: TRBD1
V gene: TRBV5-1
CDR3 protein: CASSLRTGNTDTQYF
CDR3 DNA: TGCGCCAGCAGCCTCCGGACAGGGAACACAGATACGCAGTATTTT

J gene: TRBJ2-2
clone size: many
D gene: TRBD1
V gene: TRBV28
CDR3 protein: CASLGAGGGTGELFF
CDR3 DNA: TGTGCCAGCCTGGGTGCAGGGGGCGGCACCGGGGAGCTGTTTTTT

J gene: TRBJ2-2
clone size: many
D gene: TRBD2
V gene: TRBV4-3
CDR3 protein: CASSQDRLAGGSGELFF
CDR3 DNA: TGCGCCAGCAGCCAAGATCGACTAGCGGGAGGTTCCGGGGAGCTGTTTTTT

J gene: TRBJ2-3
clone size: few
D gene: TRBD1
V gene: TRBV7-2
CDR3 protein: CASSLGGQGAGTQYF
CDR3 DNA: TGTGCCAGCAGCTTAGGGGGACAGGGGGCAGGTACGCAGTATTTT

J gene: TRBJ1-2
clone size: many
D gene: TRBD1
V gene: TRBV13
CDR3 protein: CASSLVGQGRFGYTF
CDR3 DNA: TGTGCCAGCAGCTTAGTTGGACAGGGGCGCTTCGGCTACACCTTC

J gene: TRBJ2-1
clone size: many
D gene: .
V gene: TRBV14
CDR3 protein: CASSQAGGSYNEQFF
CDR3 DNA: TGTGCCAGCAGCCAAGCCGGGGGCTCCTACAATGAGCAGTTCTTC

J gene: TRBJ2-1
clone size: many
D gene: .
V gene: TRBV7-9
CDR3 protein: CASSYGASEQFF
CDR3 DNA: TGTGCCAGCAGTTATGGGGCCAGTGAGCAGTTCTTC

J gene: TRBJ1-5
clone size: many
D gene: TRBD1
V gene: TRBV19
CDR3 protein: CASSMTGVRQPQHF
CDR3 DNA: TGTGCCAGTAGTATGACAGGGGTCCGTCAGCCCCAGCATTTT

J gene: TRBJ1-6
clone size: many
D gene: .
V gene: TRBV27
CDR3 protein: CASSLGGGYPLHF
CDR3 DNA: TGTGCCAGCAGTCTGGGGGGTGGTTACCCCCTCCACTTT

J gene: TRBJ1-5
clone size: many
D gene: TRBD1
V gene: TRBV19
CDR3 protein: CASTDRGGISNQPQHF
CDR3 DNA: TGTGCCAGTACCGACAGGGGCGGGATTAGCAATCAGCCCCAGCATTTT

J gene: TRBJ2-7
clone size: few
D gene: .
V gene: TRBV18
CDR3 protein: CASSPPDRYEQYF
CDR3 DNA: TGTGCCAGCTCACCACCCGACAGGTACGAGCAGTACTTC

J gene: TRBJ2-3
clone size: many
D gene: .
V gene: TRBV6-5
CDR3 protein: CASSQGVAGTDTQYF
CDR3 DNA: TGTGCCAGCAGTCAGGGGGTAGCGGGGACAGATACGCAGTATTTT

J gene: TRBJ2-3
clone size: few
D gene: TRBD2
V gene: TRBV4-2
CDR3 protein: CASSQDKGLAGDPSTDTQYF
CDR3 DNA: TGTGCCAGCAGCCAAGATAAAGGACTAGCGGGGGACCCTAGCACAGATACGCAGTATTTT

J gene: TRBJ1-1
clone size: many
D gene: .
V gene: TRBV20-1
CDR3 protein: CSAHRNTEAFF
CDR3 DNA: TGCAGTGCTCACAGAAACACTGAAGCTTTCTTT

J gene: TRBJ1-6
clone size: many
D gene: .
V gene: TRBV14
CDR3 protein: CASSQVGLPSPLHF
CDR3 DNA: TGTGCCAGCAGCCAAGTCGGGTTGCCTTCACCCCTCCACTTT

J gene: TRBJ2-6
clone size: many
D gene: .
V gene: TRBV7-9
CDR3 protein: CASRTKETVGVLTF
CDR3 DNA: TGTGCCAGTCGGACCAAAGAGACAGTGGGCGTCCTGACTTTC

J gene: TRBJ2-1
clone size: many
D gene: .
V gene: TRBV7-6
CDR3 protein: CASSLAILNEQFF
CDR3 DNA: TGTGCCAGCAGCTTAGCTATTCTTAATGAGCAGTTCTTC

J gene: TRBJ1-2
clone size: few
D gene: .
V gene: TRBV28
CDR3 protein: CASSQGGLLSGYTF
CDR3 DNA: TGTGCCAGCAGTCAAGGAGGCCTCCTGTCTGGCTACACCTTC

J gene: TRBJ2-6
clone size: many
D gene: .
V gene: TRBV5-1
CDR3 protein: CASSLTVSGANVLTF
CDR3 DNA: TGCGCCAGCAGCTTGACTGTCTCTGGGGCCAACGTCCTGACTTTC

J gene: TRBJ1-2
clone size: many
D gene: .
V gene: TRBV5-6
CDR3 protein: CASSLEQGLWGYTF
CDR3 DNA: TGTGCCAGCAGCTTGGAACAGGGTCTGTGGGGCTACACCTTC

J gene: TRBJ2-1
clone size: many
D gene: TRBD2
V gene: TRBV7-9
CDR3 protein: CASSLERLAGNEQFF
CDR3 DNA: TGTGCCAGCAGCTTAGAGAGGCTAGCGGGGAATGAGCAGTTCTTC

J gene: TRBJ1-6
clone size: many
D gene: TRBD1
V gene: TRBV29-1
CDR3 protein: CSVGQGGDSPLHF
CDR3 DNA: TGCAGCGTTGGACAGGGAGGTGATTCACCCCTCCACTTT

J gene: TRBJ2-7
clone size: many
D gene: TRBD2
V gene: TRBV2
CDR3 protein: CASSDGLAGAQYF
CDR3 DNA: TGTGCCAGCAGTGACGGACTAGCGGGAGCCCAGTACTTC

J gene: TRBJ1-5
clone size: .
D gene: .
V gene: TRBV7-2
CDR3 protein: CASSPLQGQPQHF
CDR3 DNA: TGTGCCAGCAGCCCCCTACAGGGTCAGCCCCAGCATTTT

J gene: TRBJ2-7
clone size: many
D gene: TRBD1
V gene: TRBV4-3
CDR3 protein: CASSPQGQGAGQYF
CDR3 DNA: TGCGCCAGCAGCCCCCAGGGACAGGGGGCAGGGCAGTACTTC

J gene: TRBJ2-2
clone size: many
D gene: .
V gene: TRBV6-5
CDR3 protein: CASRAGTQNTGELFF
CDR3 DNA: TGTGCCAGCCGGGCCGGGACTCAGAACACCGGGGAGCTGTTTTTT

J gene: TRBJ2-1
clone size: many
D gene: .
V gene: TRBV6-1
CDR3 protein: CASSEAPGIPHNEQFF
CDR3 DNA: TGTGCCAGCAGTGAAGCCCCCGGGATCCCTCACAATGAGCAGTTCTTC

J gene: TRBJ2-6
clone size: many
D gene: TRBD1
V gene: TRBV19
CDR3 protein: CASTSHGTGAGANVLTF
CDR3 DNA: TGTGCCAGTACCTCCCACGGGACAGGGGCTGGGGCCAACGTCCTGACTTTC

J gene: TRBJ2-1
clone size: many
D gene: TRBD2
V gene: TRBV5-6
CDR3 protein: CASSSVLAGGYNEQFF
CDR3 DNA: TGTGCCAGCAGCTCTGTTCTAGCGGGGGGTTACAATGAGCAGTTCTTC

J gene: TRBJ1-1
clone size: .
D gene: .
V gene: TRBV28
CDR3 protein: CASSLVREGEAFF
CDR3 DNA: TGTGCCAGCAGTTTGGTCAGGGAAGGGGAAGCTTTCTTT

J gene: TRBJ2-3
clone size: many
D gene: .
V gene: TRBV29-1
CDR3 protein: CSVDPGGAWGTDTQYF
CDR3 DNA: TGCAGCGTTGATCCCGGAGGGGCTTGGGGTACAGATACGCAGTATTTT